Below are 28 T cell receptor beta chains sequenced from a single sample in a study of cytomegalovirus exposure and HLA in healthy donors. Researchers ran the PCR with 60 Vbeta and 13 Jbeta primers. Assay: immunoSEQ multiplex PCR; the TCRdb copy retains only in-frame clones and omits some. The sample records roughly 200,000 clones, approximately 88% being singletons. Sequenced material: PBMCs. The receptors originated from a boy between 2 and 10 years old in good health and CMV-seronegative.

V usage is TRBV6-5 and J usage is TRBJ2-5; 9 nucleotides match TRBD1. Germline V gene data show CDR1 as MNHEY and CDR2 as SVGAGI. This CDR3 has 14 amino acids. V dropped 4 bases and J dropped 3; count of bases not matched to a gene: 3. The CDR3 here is CASSSWTGEETQYF. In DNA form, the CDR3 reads TGTGCCAGCAGTTCCTGGACAGGGGAAGAGACCCAGTACTTC.

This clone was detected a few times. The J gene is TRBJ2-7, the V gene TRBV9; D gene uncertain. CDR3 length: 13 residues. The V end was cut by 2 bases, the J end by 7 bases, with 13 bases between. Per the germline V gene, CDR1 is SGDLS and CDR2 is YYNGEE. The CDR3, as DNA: TGTGCCAGCAGCGTCGGAGCCCCTGGGGAGCAGTACTTC. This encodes CASSVGAPGEQYF. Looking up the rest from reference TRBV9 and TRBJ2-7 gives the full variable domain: DSGVTQTPKHLITATGQRVTLRCSPRSGDLSVYWYQQSLDQGLQFLIQYYNGEERAKGNILERFSAQQFPDLHSELNLSSLELGDSALYFCASSVGAPGEQYFGPGTRLTVT.

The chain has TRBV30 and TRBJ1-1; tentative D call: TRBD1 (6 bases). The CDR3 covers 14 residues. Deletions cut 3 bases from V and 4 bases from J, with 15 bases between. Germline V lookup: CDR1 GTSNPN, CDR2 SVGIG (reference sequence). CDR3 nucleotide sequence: TGTGCCTGGAGGGCCAGACCAGGGGCCACTGAAGCTTTCTTT. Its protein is CAWRARPGATEAFF.

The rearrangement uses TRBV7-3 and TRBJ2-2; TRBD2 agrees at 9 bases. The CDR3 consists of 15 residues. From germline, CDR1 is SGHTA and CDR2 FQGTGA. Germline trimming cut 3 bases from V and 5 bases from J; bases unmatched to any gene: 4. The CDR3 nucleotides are TGTGCCAGCAGCTTGGCGGGGGGGTGGACCGGGGAGCTGTTTTTT. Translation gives CASSLAGGWTGELFF. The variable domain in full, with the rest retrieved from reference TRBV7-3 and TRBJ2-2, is GAGVSQTPSNKVTEKGKYVELRCDPISGHTALYWYRQSLGQGPEFLIYFQGTGAADDSGLPNDRFFAVRPEGSVSTLKIQRTERGDSAVYLCASSLAGGWTGELFFGEGSRLTVL.

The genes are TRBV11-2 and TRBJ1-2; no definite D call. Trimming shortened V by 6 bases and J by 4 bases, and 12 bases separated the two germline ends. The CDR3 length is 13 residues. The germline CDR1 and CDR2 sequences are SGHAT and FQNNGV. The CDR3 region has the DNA TGTGCCAGCAGTTCGGGTCTTACCTATGGCTACACCTTC. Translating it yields CASSSGLTYGYTF.

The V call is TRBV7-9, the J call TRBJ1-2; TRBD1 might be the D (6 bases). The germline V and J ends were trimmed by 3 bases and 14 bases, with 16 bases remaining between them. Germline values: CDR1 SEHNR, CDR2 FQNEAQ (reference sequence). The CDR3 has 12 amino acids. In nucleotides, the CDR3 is TGTGCCAGCAGCTTGTCGGGGGGGGCGAGGACCTTC. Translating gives CASSLSGGARTF.

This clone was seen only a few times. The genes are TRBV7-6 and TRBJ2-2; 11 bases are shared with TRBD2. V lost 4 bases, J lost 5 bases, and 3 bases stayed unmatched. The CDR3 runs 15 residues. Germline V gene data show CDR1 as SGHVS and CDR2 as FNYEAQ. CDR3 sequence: CASSSLAGGTGELFF. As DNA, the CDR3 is TGTGCCAGCAGCTCCCTAGCGGGAGGAACCGGGGAGCTGTTTTTT.

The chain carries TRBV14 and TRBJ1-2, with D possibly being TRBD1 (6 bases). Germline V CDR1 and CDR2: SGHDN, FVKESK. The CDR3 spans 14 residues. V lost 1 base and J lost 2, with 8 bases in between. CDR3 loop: CASSQVQGNYGYTF. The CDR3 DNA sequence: TGTGCCAGCAGCCAAGTACAGGGCAACTATGGCTACACCTTC.

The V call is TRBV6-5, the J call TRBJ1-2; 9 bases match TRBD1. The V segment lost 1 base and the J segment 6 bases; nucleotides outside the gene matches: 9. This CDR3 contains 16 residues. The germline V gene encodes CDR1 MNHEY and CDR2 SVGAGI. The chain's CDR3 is CASSYFAHRGLDGYTF. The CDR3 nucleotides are TGTGCCAGCAGTTACTTTGCCCACAGGGGGCTAGATGGCTACACCTTC.

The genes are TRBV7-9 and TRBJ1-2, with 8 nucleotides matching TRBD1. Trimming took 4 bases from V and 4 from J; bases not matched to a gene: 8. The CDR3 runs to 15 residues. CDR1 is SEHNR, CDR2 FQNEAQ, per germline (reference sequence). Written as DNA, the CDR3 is TGTGCCAGCAGCTCCACAGGGGGAATAACCTATGGCTACACCTTC. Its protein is CASSSTGGITYGYTF.

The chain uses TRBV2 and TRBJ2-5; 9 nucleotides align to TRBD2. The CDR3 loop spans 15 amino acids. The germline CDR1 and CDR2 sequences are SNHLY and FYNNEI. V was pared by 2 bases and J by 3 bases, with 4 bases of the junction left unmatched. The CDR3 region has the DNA TGTGCCAGCAGTGAAAGTGGCGGGAGGGAAGAGACCCAGTACTTC. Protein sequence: CASSESGGREETQYF.

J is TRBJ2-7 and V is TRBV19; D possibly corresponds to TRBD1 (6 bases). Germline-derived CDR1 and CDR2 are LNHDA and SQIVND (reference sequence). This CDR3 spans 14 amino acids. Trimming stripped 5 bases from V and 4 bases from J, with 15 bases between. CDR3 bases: TGTGCCAGTAGTTTTAACAGGGCTACGTACGAGCAGTACTTC. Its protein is CASSFNRATYEQYF.

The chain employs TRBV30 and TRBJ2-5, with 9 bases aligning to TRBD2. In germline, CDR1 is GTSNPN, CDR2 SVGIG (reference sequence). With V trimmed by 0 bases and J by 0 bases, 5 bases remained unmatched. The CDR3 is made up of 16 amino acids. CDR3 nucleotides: TGTGCCTGGAGTGTACTCGCGGGGGGGTACCAAGAGACCCAGTACTTC. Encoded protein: CAWSVLAGGYQETQYF.

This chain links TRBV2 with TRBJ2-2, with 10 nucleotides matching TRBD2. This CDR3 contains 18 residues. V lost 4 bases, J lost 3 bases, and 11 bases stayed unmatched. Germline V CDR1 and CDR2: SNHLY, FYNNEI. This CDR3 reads CASSVIAGGEGHTGELFF. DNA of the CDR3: TGTGCCAGCAGTGTGATAGCGGGAGGAGAGGGGCACACCGGGGAGCTGTTTTTT.

This CDR3 reads CASSPGTSGRRETQYF. The CDR3 nucleotides are TGTGCCAGCAGCCCAGGGACTAGCGGGAGGAGAGAGACCCAGTACTTC. The chain links TRBV27 to TRBJ2-5; TRBD2 matches 15 bases. Germline-derived CDR1 and CDR2 are MNHEY and SMNVEV (reference sequence). V was pared by 6 bases and J by 4 bases, with 6 bases of the junction left unmatched. The CDR3 contains 16 residues.

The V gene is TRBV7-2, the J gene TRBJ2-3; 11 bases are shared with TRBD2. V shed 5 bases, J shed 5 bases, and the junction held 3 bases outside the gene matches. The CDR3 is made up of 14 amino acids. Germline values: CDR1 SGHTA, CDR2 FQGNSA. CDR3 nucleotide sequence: TGTGCCAGCAGCCCTGGACTAGCGGGAGATACGCAGTATTTT. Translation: CASSPGLAGDTQYF. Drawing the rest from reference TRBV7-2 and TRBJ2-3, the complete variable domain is GAGVSQSPSNKVTEKGKDVELRCDPISGHTALYWYRQSLGQGLEFLIYFQGNSAPDKSGLPSDRFSAERTGGSVSTLTIQRTQQEDSAVYLCASSPGLAGDTQYFGPGTRLTVL.

The CDR3 protein is CASSFGTGIPYEQYF. Written as DNA, the CDR3 is TGTGCCAGCAGCTTTGGGACAGGGATTCCCTACGAGCAGTACTTC. V and J are TRBV7-9 and TRBJ2-7; TRBD1 matches 9 bases. The CDR3 is 15 amino acids. The germline V gene encodes CDR1 SEHNR and CDR2 FQNEAQ (reference sequence). Trimming removed 3 bases from V and 2 bases from J; junction bases left unmatched: 5.

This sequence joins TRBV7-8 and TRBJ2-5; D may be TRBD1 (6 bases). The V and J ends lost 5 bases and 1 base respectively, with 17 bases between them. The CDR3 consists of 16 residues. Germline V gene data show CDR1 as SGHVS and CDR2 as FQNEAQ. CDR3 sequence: CASSLSRTASQETQYF. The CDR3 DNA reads TGTGCCAGCAGCCTCAGCCGGACAGCCTCCCAAGAGACCCAGTACTTC. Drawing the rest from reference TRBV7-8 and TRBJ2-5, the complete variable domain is GAGVSQSPRYKVAKRGQDVALRCDPISGHVSLFWYQQALGQGPEFLTYFQNEAQLDKSGLPSDRFFAERPEGSVSTLKIQRTQQEDSAVYLCASSLSRTASQETQYFGPGTRLLVL.

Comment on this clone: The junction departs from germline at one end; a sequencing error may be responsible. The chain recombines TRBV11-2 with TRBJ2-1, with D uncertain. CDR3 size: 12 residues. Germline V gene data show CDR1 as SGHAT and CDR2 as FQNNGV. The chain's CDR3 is CASSPFYDEQFF. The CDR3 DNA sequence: TGTGCCAGCAGCCCCTTCTACGATGAGCAGTTCTTC.

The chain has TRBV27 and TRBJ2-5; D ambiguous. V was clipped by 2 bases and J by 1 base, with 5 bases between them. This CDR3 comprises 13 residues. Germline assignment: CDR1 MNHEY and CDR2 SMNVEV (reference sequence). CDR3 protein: CASSLDFQETQYF. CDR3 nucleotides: TGTGCCAGCAGTTTAGACTTCCAAGAGACCCAGTACTTC.

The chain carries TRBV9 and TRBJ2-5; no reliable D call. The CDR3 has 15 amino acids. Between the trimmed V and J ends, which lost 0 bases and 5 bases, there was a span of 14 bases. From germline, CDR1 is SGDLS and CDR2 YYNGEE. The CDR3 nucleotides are TGTGCCAGCAGCGTAGGATCCCTTCAGAGGGAGACCCAGTACTTC. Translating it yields CASSVGSLQRETQYF.

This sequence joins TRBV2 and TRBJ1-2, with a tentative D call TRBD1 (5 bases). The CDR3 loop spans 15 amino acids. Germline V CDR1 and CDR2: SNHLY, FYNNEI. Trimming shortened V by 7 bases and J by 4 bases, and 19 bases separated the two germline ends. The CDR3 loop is CASKNAGTFLYGYTF. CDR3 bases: TGTGCCAGCAAAAACGCCGGGACTTTTCTCTATGGCTACACCTTC.

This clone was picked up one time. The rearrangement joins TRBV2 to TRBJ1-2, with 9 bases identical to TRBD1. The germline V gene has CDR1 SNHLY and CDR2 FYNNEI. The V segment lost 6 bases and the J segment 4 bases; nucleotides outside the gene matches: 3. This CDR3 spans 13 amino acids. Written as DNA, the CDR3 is TGTGCCAGCAGGGGGACAGGGAGCTATGGCTACACCTTC. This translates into CASRGTGSYGYTF.

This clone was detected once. The CDR3 here is CASSPNEIGELFF. The CDR3 DNA is TGTGCCAGCAGCCCAAATGAGATTGGGGAGCTGTTTTTT. This chain joins TRBV4-2 and TRBJ2-2; D is ambiguous. CDR1 and CDR2 from the germline V gene are LGHNA and YNFKEQ. With 4 bases removed from V and 8 bases from J, the gap between germline ends came to 11 bases. CDR3 size: 13 residues.

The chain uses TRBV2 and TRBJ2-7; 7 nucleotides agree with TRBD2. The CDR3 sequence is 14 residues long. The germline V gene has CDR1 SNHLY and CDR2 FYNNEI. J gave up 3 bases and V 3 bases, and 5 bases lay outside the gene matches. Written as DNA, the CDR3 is TGTGCCAGCAGTGATAGCAGGGACTACTACGAGCAGTACTTC. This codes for CASSDSRDYYEQYF. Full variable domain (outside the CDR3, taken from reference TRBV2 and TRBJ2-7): EPEVTQTPSHQVTQMGQEVILRCVPISNHLYFYWYRQILGQKVEFLVSFYNNEISEKSEIFDDQFSVERPDGSNFTLKIRSTKLEDSAMYFCASSDSRDYYEQYFGPGTRLTVT.

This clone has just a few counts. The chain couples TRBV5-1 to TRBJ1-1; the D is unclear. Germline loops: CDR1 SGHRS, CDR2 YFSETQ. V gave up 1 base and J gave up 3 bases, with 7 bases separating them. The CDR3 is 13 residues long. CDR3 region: CASSLLSDTEAFF. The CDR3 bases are TGCGCCAGCAGCTTGCTTTCGGACACTGAAGCTTTCTTT.

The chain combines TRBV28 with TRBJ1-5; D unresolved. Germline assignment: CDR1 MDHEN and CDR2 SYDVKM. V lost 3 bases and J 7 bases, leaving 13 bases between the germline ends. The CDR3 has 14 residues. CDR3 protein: CASSFGRRYQPQHF. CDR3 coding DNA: TGTGCCAGCAGTTTCGGCAGGCGTTACCAGCCCCAGCATTTT.

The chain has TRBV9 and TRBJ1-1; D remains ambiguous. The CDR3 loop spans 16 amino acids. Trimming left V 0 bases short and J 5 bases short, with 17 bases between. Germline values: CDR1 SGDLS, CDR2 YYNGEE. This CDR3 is CASSVVSDSRETEAFF. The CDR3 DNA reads TGTGCCAGCAGCGTAGTTTCGGACTCGAGGGAAACTGAAGCTTTCTTT.